These T cell receptor beta chains were read from a single sample in a study of technical replicates of blood from a few donors. TCRdb's copy holds only in-frame clones and misses some; the assay was immunoSEQ multiplex PCR. The sample includes about 54,000 clones, around 95% of them seen just once. Specimen: T cells isolated from PBMCs. The origin of the receptors is a human donor in good health. Each CDR3 is given with its conserved first and last residue. The D gene is left open where the match is weak. Some rows have no size entry. The others give once, few or many, or a class for an expanded clone.

V,D,J,size,CDR3,DNA
TRBV28,TRBD1,TRBJ1-2,.,CASRDRGNYGYTF,TGTGCCAGCAGGGACAGGGGTAACTATGGCTACACCTTC
TRBV29-1,.,TRBJ2-7,.,CSVEAGRNSYEQYF,TGCAGCGTTGAGGCAGGGAGGAACTCCTACGAGCAGTACTTC
TRBV5-1,.,TRBJ2-7,.,CASSDLNRYEQYF,TGCGCCAGCTCCGATCTCAACAGGTACGAGCAGTACTTC
TRBV7-9,.,TRBJ2-3,.,CASSHIHPPVGITDTQYF,TGTGCCAGCAGCCATATCCACCCCCCGGTGGGCATCACAGATACGCAGTATTTT
TRBV10-2,.,TRBJ2-6,.,CASSEFYTLSSGANVLTF,TGCGCCAGCAGTGAGTTCTATACGTTGTCCTCTGGGGCCAACGTCCTGACTTTC
TRBV7-9,.,TRBJ1-1,once,CASSPNQGNTEAFF,TGTGCCAGCAGCCCTAACCAGGGTAACACTGAAGCTTTCTTT
TRBV28,TRBD2,TRBJ2-1,.,CASTQPTGTSGWDEQFF,TGTGCCAGCACTCAACCTACCGGGACTAGCGGGTGGGATGAGCAGTTCTTC
TRBV28,TRBD1,TRBJ2-6,.,CASSPRQGLSGANVLTF,TGTGCCAGCAGTCCCCGACAGGGGCTCTCTGGGGCCAACGTCCTGACTTTC
TRBV11-2,.,TRBJ1-2,.,CASSWSTGNYGYTF,TGTGCCAGCAGCTGGAGCACGGGAAACTATGGCTACACCTTC
TRBV6-6,TRBD2,TRBJ2-7,.,CASSSASGSGNEQYF,TGTGCCAGCAGTTCCGCTAGCGGGAGTGGAAACGAGCAGTACTTC
TRBV5-1,TRBD1,TRBJ1-4,.,CASSLGTGGNEKLFF,TGCGCCAGCAGCTTGGGGACAGGGGGTAATGAAAAACTGTTTTTT
TRBV7-9,TRBD1,TRBJ2-7,.,CASRPSTGGQAYEQYF,TGTGCCAGCAGGCCGTCTACAGGGGGCCAGGCCTACGAGCAGTACTTC
TRBV6-5,TRBD2,TRBJ2-7,.,CASSYGAGGPWEQYF,TGTGCCAGCAGTTACGGTGCGGGGGGGCCGTGGGAGCAGTACTTC
TRBV6-6,.,TRBJ2-5,.,CASSYHTGLHQETQYF,TGTGCCAGCAGTTACCACACAGGACTACACCAAGAGACCCAGTACTTC
TRBV5-4,TRBD1,TRBJ1-1,.,CASSLGTGDSNTEAFF,TGTGCCAGCAGCTTGGGGACAGGGGACTCGAACACTGAAGCTTTCTTT
TRBV29-1,.,TRBJ2-7,.,CSVDLRYEQYF,TGCAGCGTTGATCTGCGGTACGAGCAGTACTTC
TRBV19,.,TRBJ2-2,.,CASSMDYQTGTGELFF,TGTGCCAGTAGTATGGACTACCAGACCGGGACCGGGGAGCTGTTTTTT
TRBV9,.,TRBJ1-4,.,CASSVDQVDEKLFF,TGTGCCAGCAGCGTAGACCAGGTCGACGAAAAACTGTTTTTT
TRBV28,TRBD1,TRBJ1-3,.,CASSLYPGGTGNTIYF,TGTGCCAGCAGTTTGTACCCAGGGGGAACTGGAAACACCATATATTTT
TRBV5-6,.,TRBJ1-1,.,CATRGIGTEAFF,TGTGCCACCCGGGGAATTGGCACTGAAGCTTTCTTT
TRBV7-2,.,TRBJ1-1,.,CASRPGFANTEAFF,TGTGCCAGCAGGCCCGGGTTCGCGAACACTGAAGCTTTCTTT
TRBV11-3,.,TRBJ2-7,.,CASSLSRGEQYF,TGTGCCAGCAGCTTATCTAGGGGCGAGCAGTACTTC
TRBV28,.,TRBJ1-2,.,CASSFYRDYGYTF,TGTGCCAGCAGTTTCTACAGGGACTATGGCTACACCTTC
TRBV29-1,.,TRBJ2-2,.,CSVDSGNTGELFF,TGCAGCGTTGACTCAGGGAACACCGGGGAGCTGTTTTTT
TRBV14,.,TRBJ2-5,.,CASSHIPGLWYF,TGTGCCAGCAGCCATATTCCAGGACTATGGTACTTC
TRBV9,.,TRBJ2-1,once,CASSVLGGIGYNEQFF,TGTGCCAGCAGCGTTCTGGGGGGAATAGGCTACAATGAGCAGTTCTTC
TRBV9,.,TRBJ2-4,.,CASSVVGATKNIQYF,TGTGCCAGCAGCGTAGTGGGGGCGACCAAAAACATTCAGTACTTC
TRBV9,.,TRBJ2-1,.,CASSVEFSSYNEQFF,TGTGCCAGCAGCGTAGAGTTTAGCTCCTACAATGAGCAGTTCTTC
TRBV6-5,.,TRBJ1-1,.,CASRSTGLIGTFF,TGTGCCAGCAGGTCCACAGGGTTGATCGGTACTTTCTTT
TRBV11-1,.,TRBJ1-2,.,CASTPRHATIYGYTF,TGTGCCAGCACCCCCCGACATGCGACGATCTATGGCTACACCTTC
TRBV5-5,.,TRBJ2-7,.,CASSFTEQVRPYEQYF,TGTGCCAGCAGCTTCACCGAACAGGTGAGACCCTACGAGCAGTACTTC
TRBV18,.,TRBJ2-5,.,CASSPWTARAETQYF,TGTGCCAGCTCACCGTGGACTGCCCGGGCGGAGACCCAGTACTTC
TRBV29-1,.,TRBJ1-4,.,CSVEEFPKLFF,TGCAGCGTGGAGGAGTTCCCAAAACTGTTTTTT
TRBV14,TRBD1,TRBJ1-5,few,CASSQDQQGPNQPQHF,TGTGCCAGCAGCCAAGACCAACAGGGGCCCAATCAGCCCCAGCATTTT
TRBV28,TRBD1,TRBJ1-2,.,CASSFQDRGKYGYTF,TGTGCCAGCAGTTTCCAGGACAGGGGGAAGTATGGCTACACCTTC
TRBV13,.,TRBJ1-1,.,CASSSAGGPMNTEAFF,TGTGCCAGCAGCTCCGCGGGAGGACCTATGAACACTGAAGCTTTCTTT
TRBV11-3,TRBD1,TRBJ2-7,.,CASSTPRTGEEQYF,TGTGCCAGCAGCACTCCCCGGACAGGGGAAGAGCAGTACTTC
TRBV28,TRBD1,TRBJ2-7,.,CASERGPALIYEQYF,TGTGCCAGCGAAAGGGGGCCTGCTCTAATCTACGAGCAGTACTTC
TRBV5-1,.,TRBJ2-3,.,CASSLDPPGWSTDTQYF,TGCGCCAGCAGCTTGGACCCCCCGGGATGGAGCACAGATACGCAGTATTTT
TRBV6-5,.,TRBJ2-1,.,CATSRGSEYNEQFF,TGTGCCACCAGTCGGGGGAGCGAGTACAATGAGCAGTTCTTC
TRBV5-1,.,TRBJ2-1,.,CASLLDLSWPPDEQFF,TGCGCCAGCTTACTGGACTTGAGCTGGCCTCCGGATGAGCAGTTCTTC
TRBV5-1,TRBD2,TRBJ2-1,.,CASSLGVGLAGNEQFF,TGCGCCAGCAGCTTGGGGGTTGGGCTAGCGGGGAATGAGCAGTTCTTC
TRBV28,TRBD2,TRBJ2-7,.,CASLERGAYEQYF,TGTGCCAGCTTAGAGCGGGGGGCCTACGAGCAGTACTTC
TRBV11-2,TRBD2,TRBJ2-4,.,CASSLNVASGVIQYF,TGTGCCAGCAGCTTAAATGTGGCTAGCGGGGTCATTCAGTACTTC
TRBV10-1,.,TRBJ2-7,.,CASSPGLQYEQYF,TGCGCCAGCAGTCCGGGACTGCAATACGAGCAGTACTTC
TRBV28,TRBD1,TRBJ2-3,.,CASSLTYSGTGMTDTQYF,TGTGCCAGCAGTTTAACGTATTCCGGGACAGGGATGACAGATACGCAGTATTTT
TRBV23-1,TRBD2,TRBJ2-2,.,CASISGTSGSWWVSSGELFF,TGCGCCAGCATTTCCGGGACTAGCGGGAGTTGGTGGGTATCTTCCGGGGAGCTGTTTTTT
TRBV7-9,.,TRBJ1-4,.,CASSLISGSFEKLFF,TGTGCCAGCAGCTTAATTTCAGGGTCGTTTGAAAAACTGTTTTTT
TRBV28,TRBD1,TRBJ2-1,.,CASSLYVPIQGKQAYNEQFF,TGTGCCAGCAGTTTATATGTCCCAATACAGGGGAAGCAAGCCTACAATGAGCAGTTCTTC
TRBV28,.,TRBJ1-5,.,CASTIGQSNQPQHF,TGTGCCAGCACCATCGGACAGTCAAATCAGCCCCAGCATTTT
TRBV28,.,TRBJ1-2,once,CASSLAGVDYGYTF,TGTGCCAGCAGTTTAGCAGGGGTGGACTATGGCTACACCTTC